This T cell receptor (beta chain) was sequenced in a study of regulatory and conventional T cells in RAG deficiency. Broader study findings: Shannon entropy fell and Simpson indices rose in RAG-deficient patients.

The table lists this clone with a count of one. Its antigen remains unknown. Generated by immunoSEQ multiplex PCR, the TCRdb table keeps only in-frame clones and is missing some. The sample records 25,000 to 35,000 clones, approximately 90% being singletons. The germline gives CDR1 MGHRA, CDR2 YSYEKL. This CDR3 contains 15 residues. The V gene lost 5 bases and the J gene lost 1 base, with 11 bases spanning the gap. These data were also filed under a second study, of regulatory T cells. That publication notes: Primers: 52 TRBV forward and 13 TRBJ reverse. Skewed V and J usage and few unique V-J pairs marked patient repertoires, most in Tregs.

Material: CD8+ T cells sorted from blood. The source of this sequence is a human donor in good health. The gene calls are TRBV4-1 and TRBJ2-2, with D possibly matching TRBD1 (6 bases). CDR3 bases: TGCGCCAGCAGCATGGACAGTCAGAACACCGGGGAGCTGTTTTTT. Its protein product is CASSMDSQNTGELFF.